This T cell receptor beta chain comes out of a study of early T cells in non-severe SARS-CoV-2 infection. Whole-study results and caveats: The matching step, a VDJdb search, favored anti-spike CD8 responses and missed private and CD4 specificities.

This clonotype was recorded many times. As yet, its antigen is unknown. This CDR3 region has 15 residues. V was cut by 1 base and J by 4 bases, with 14 bases left in between. CDR1 is MDHEN and CDR2 is SYDVKM in the germline V gene. TCRdb analysed the 5' RACE reads with MiXCR anew, one entry per CDR3 protein. This table holds around 88,000 distinct CDR3 sequences, 14% found once. The source of this sequence is an adult who was a healthcare worker with PCR-confirmed SARS-CoV-2 infection or an uninfected control (not recorded which). The sample taken for sequencing was whole blood. The chain has TRBV28 and TRBJ2-7; D gene ambiguous. The CDR3 coding sequence is TGTGCCAGCAGTTTATCACAGTTTGATCGGTACGAGCAGTACTTC. Translation: CASSLSQFDRYEQYF.